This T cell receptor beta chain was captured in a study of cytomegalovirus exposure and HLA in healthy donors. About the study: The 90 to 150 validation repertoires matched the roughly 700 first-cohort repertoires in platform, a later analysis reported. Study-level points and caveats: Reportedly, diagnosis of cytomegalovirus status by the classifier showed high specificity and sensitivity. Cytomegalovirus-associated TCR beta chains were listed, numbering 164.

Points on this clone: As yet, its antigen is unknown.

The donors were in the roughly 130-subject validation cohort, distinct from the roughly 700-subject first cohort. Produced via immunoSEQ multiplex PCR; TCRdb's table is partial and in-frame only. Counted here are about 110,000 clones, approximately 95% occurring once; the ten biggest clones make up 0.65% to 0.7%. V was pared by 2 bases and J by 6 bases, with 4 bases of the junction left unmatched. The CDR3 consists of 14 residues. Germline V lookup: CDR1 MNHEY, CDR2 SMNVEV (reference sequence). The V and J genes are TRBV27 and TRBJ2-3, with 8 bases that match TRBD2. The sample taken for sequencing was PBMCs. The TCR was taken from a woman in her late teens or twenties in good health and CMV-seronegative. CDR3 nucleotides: TGTGCCAGCAGTTTAGCGGGGGGTCCGGATACGCAGTATTTT. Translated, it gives CASSLAGGPDTQYF.